Below, 3 T cell receptor beta chains from the same sample are listed, as sequenced in a study of beta chain features in type 1 diabetes. Expressed TCRB transcripts were sequenced because the entire RNA isolate underwent reverse transcription. Some clones are missing from TCRdb's copy, which holds only in-frame ones; the method was immunoSEQ multiplex PCR. The table has over 700,000 clones, 15% to 20% seen once; the top ten hold about 0.02%. The sequenced sample was naive CD4+ T cells from blood. All receptors come from a young woman in good health.

This clone was seen more than once but under ten times. The V gene is TRBV9, the J gene TRBJ2-1, with 7 bases matching TRBD2. This CDR3 spans 14 amino acids. Germline V gene data show CDR1 as SGDLS and CDR2 as YYNGEE. The trim removed 0 bases at V and 6 bases at J, leaving 3 bases unmatched. CDR3 in DNA: TGTGCCAGCAGCGTAGGTCCTAGCGGCAATGAGCAGTTCTTC. It translates to CASSVGPSGNEQFF.

This sequence joins TRBV4-1 and TRBJ1-2; D is unclear. This CDR3 region has 13 residues. Germline V gene sequence: CDR1 MGHRA, CDR2 YSYEKL. Trimming cost V 3 bases and J 7 bases, with 12 bases left between them. CDR3 protein: CASSQGSGVGYTF. The CDR3 DNA is TGCGCCAGCAGCCAGGGGTCTGGGGTTGGCTACACCTTC.

This sequence joins TRBV5-1 and TRBJ1-5; 10 positions match TRBD1. There are 15 residues in the CDR3. Germline V gene sequence: CDR1 SGHRS, CDR2 YFSETQ. V dropped 1 base and J dropped 5; count of bases not matched to a gene: 3. As DNA, the CDR3 is TGCGCCAGCAGCTTGCATGGGACAGGGGATCAGCCCCAGCATTTT. Protein product: CASSLHGTGDQPQHF.